The 3 T cell receptor beta chains below all came from one sample that was sequenced in a study of cytomegalovirus exposure and HLA in healthy donors. The PCR made use of 60 Vbeta and 13 Jbeta primers. Measured with immunoSEQ multiplex PCR; TCRdb has only the in-frame clones, and not every one. The repertoire holds around 150,000 clones, roughly 76% seen once, with about 13% in the top ten. The specimen was PBMCs. The receptors here all came from a woman in her forties or fifties in good health and CMV-seronegative.

The V and J genes are TRBV20-1 and TRBJ2-7; no firm D call. Deletions cut 6 bases from V and 6 bases from J, with 12 bases between. CDR1 is DFQATT and CDR2 is SNEGSKA in the germline V gene (reference sequence). The CDR3 runs 11 residues. The CDR3 nucleotides are TGCAGTGCCCACCTCGCGAGCGAGCAGTACTTC. Amino acid sequence: CSAHLASEQYF.

The chain uses TRBV7-6 and TRBJ2-5; 8 bases agree with TRBD2. With 5 bases clipped from V and 5 bases from J, the junction kept 10 bases outside the gene matches. The CDR3 has 15 residues. CDR1 is SGHVS and CDR2 is FNYEAQ in the germline V gene. CDR3 in amino acids: CASSPPSGGGETQYF. For the CDR3, the DNA is TGTGCCAGCAGCCCCCCGAGCGGGGGCGGCGAGACCCAGTACTTC. The entire variable domain, with the rest obtained from reference TRBV7-6 and TRBJ2-5, is as follows: GAGVSQSPRYKVTKRGQDVALRCDPISGHVSLYWYRQALGQGPEFLTYFNYEAQQDKSGLPNDRFSAERPEGSISTLTIQRTEQRDSAMYRCASSPPSGGGETQYFGPGTRLLVL.

The V and J genes are TRBV7-2 and TRBJ2-7; the match to TRBD2 covers 8 bases. V trimming: 1 base; J trimming: 3 bases; junction bases outside the gene matches: 5. Germline V CDR1 and CDR2: SGHTA, FQGNSA. This CDR3 is 15 amino acids long. The CDR3 is CASSLDAGGFYEQYF. The CDR3 nucleotides read TGTGCCAGCAGCTTAGATGCGGGGGGATTCTACGAGCAGTACTTC.